The T cell receptor beta chain described here comes from a study of blood T cells in healthy people across ages. The study isolated at least 6.5 million PBMCs from each sample. Study conclusions and caveats: There were more naive CD4+ cells and higher diversity in long-lived donors than in aged donors. Naive T cell percentage by flow cytometry tracked strongly with beta diversity.

This clonotype came up many times. The antigen remains undetermined. It was with a sample-barcoded 5' primer and a J-beta primer mix that a second PCR of roughly 6 to 12 cycles was run. TCRdb re-analysed the 5' RACE reads in MiXCR, keeping a single row per CDR3 protein. The sample contains fewer than 2,000,000 distinct CDR3 sequences, about 39% of which appear only once. Trimming cost V 0 bases and J 3 bases, with 13 bases left between them. The germline CDR1 and CDR2 sequences are SGHDT and YYEEEE. The CDR3 covers 15 residues. This chain connects TRBV5-6 to TRBJ2-7; tentatively, D is TRBD1 (5 bases). Sequenced material: blood. The sequence was obtained from a human donor in good health. CDR3 nucleotides: TGTGCCAGCAGCTTGGGGTACGACAGCCTCTACGAGCAGTACTTC. Encoded protein: CASSLGYDSLYEQYF.